A single TCR beta chain is shown here with its context. This specimen belongs to a study of blood T cell repertoires in COVID-19. The junction had 3 bases not matched to a gene; V was cut back by 2 bases and J by 4 bases. The CDR3 loop spans 15 amino acids. Germline V gene sequence: CDR1 SGHTA, CDR2 FQGTGA. Method: immunoSEQ multiplex PCR; TCRdb's copy keeps in-frame clones and lacks some. The sample yields 250,000 or so clones, 84% seen once. The TCR comes from a man aged 60 to 75 with acute or convalescent COVID-19. This chain joins TRBV7-3 and TRBJ2-3, with 10 bases identical to TRBD2. The specimen sequenced was peripheral blood. CDR3 in DNA: TGTGCCAGCAGCTTACCTAGCGGGAGTTCAGATACGCAGTATTTT. Translated, it gives CASSLPSGSSDTQYF. The complete variable domain, with remaining parts taken from reference TRBV7-3 and TRBJ2-3, reads GAGVSQTPSNKVTEKGKYVELRCDPISGHTALYWYRQSLGQGPEFLIYFQGTGAADDSGLPNDRFFAVRPEGSVSTLKIQRTERGDSAVYLCASSLPSGSSDTQYFGPGTRLTVL.